This entry lists 7 T cell receptor beta chains sequenced from one sample in a study of cytomegalovirus exposure and HLA in healthy donors. PCR employed 60 Vbeta and 13 Jbeta primers. Sequencing was performed with immunoSEQ multiplex PCR; in TCRdb, only in-frame clones are kept and a portion is missing. The table lists roughly 160,000 clones, 75% to 85% of them singletons. Sequenced sample: PBMCs. These receptors originate from a man aged 25 to 40 in good health and CMV-seronegative.

This clone was counted only a few times. The chain is built from TRBV5-4 and TRBJ1-2; the D gene is possibly TRBD1 (5 bases). Germline lookup yields CDR1 SGHNT and CDR2 YYREEE (reference sequence). Trimming pared 4 bases from V and 2 bases from J, leaving 9 bases between. CDR3 length: 13 residues. The CDR3 DNA sequence: TGTGCCAGCAGCGAGGAGGGGAACTATGGCTACACCTTC. Protein: CASSEEGNYGYTF.

The genes are TRBV4-3 and TRBJ1-4; 9 positions agree with TRBD1. Losses at the gene ends were 3 bases for V and 7 bases for J; bases not matched to a gene: 12. CDR1 LGHNA and CDR2 YSLEER come from the germline V gene. CDR3 length: 17 amino acids. The CDR3 DNA reads as TGCGCCAGCAGCCAGTTCTCTGGGGGGACAGGGACTGAAAAACTGTTTTTT. Amino acid sequence: CASSQFSGGTGTEKLFF.

This chain links TRBV11-2 with TRBJ1-3; no firm D call. Trimming removed 6 bases from V and 0 bases from J, with 12 bases in between. Germline lookup yields CDR1 SGHAT and CDR2 FQNNGV. The CDR3 runs 15 residues. The CDR3 DNA reads TGTGCCAGCAGGAGGACTCTTAGCTCTGGAAACACCATATATTTT. It encodes CASRRTLSSGNTIYF.

The rearrangement links TRBV12-5 to TRBJ2-1; TRBD2 agrees at 7 bases. J gave up 4 bases and V 2 bases, and 14 bases lay outside the gene matches. CDR1 LGHNT and CDR2 FRNRAP come from the germline V gene. This CDR3 has 18 amino acids. CDR3 nucleotides: TGTGCTAGTGGTTTGCCCCAGTCCGGGGCTAGCGGATACAATGAGCAGTTCTTC. Translation gives CASGLPQSGASGYNEQFF.

The chain recombines TRBV27 with TRBJ2-1; 7 bases line up with TRBD2. Germline V gene sequence: CDR1 MNHEY, CDR2 SMNVEV (reference sequence). The junction had 2 bases not matched to a gene; V was cut back by 4 bases and J by 2 bases. The CDR3 is 14 residues long. CDR3 nucleotides: TGTGCCAGCAGTTGGGGGGGAACCTACAATGAGCAGTTCTTC. The encoded protein is CASSWGGTYNEQFF.

The chain joins TRBV9 to TRBJ2-5, with 13 bases lining up with TRBD2. The J call is in doubt because the DNA end fits TRBJ2-7 better. CDR1 and CDR2 (germline): SGDLS, YYNGEE. The CDR3 covers 15 residues. The CDR3 is CASSGGTSGNYEQYF. CDR3 DNA sequence: TGTGCCAGCAGCGGGGGGACTAGCGGGAACTACGAGCAGTACTTC.

The V gene is TRBV5-1, the J gene TRBJ1-3; D might be TRBD1 (5 bases). V was shortened by 0 bases and J by 0 bases, with 19 bases between the two germline ends. Germline V gene sequence: CDR1 SGHRS, CDR2 YFSETQ. This CDR3 has 19 amino acids. The CDR3 DNA reads TGCGCCAGCAGCTTGGTCGTGGGGCAGGGCCTTTCCTCTGGAAACACCATATATTTT. This codes for CASSLVVGQGLSSGNTIYF.